These 24 T cell receptor beta chains came from one sample sequenced in a study of vaccination effects on CD4 cells after COVID-19. These receptors lack a known antigen. In the ViraFEST assay, antigen-specific CD4+ clonotypes were identified by expansion after peptide-pool stimulation. Subsequent to a culture period of nine to ten days, CD4+ T cells were isolated. Vaccine recipients lacked prior SARS-CoV-2 infection and had negative nucleocapsid antibodies. Some clones are missing from TCRdb's copy, which holds only in-frame ones; the method was immunoSEQ multiplex PCR. The table shows tens of thousands of clones, with 65% to 85% occurring only once. The source material was CD4+ T cells from PBMCs cultured with HCoV-NL63 spike peptides, sampled before COVID-19 vaccination. These receptors were collected from a human donor who received a COVID-19 vaccine.

The chain links TRBV4-1 to TRBJ2-1, with TRBD1 matching 8 bases. The V gene end was trimmed by 1 base and the J gene end by 9 bases; junction bases not matched to a gene: 8. Germline CDR1 MGHRA, CDR2 YSYEKL. The CDR3 loop spans 15 amino acids. CDR3 bases: TGCGCCAGCAGCCAAGCTAACGACAGGGGCGGTGAGCAGTTCTTC. Translation: CASSQANDRGGEQFF.

The chain combines TRBV3-1 (or the pseudogene TRBV3-2) with TRBJ2-5; the D is unclear. Deletions cut 4 bases from V and 2 bases from J, with 2 bases between. Germline V CDR1 and CDR2: LGHDT, YNNKEL (reference sequence). CDR3 length: 11 residues. CDR3 nucleotides: TGTGCCAGCAGCCTACAAGAGACCCAGTACTTC. It yields the protein CASSLQETQYF.

The chain carries TRBV24-1 and TRBJ2-5; D might be TRBD1 (6 bases). This CDR3 has 14 residues. V was shortened by 6 bases and J by 5 bases, with 15 bases between the two germline ends. Per the germline V gene, CDR1 is KGHDR and CDR2 is SFDVKD. The DNA of the CDR3 is TGTGCCACCAGTCCAGGGGTGACCGGGGAGACCCAGTACTTC. It encodes CATSPGVTGETQYF.

V gene TRBV18 combines with J gene TRBJ2-6, with 7 bases that match TRBD1. Germline V gene sequence: CDR1 KGHSH, CDR2 LQKENI. V trimming: 0 bases; J trimming: 0 bases; junction bases outside the gene matches: 2. The CDR3 consists of 17 residues. The CDR3 sequence is CASSPPGGTSGANVLTF. The CDR3 region has the DNA TGTGCCAGCTCACCACCAGGGGGCACCTCTGGGGCCAACGTCCTGACTTTC. The full variable domain, rest sourced from reference TRBV18 and TRBJ2-6, is NAGVMQNPRHLVRRRGQEARLRCSPMKGHSHVYWYRQLPEEGLKFMVYLQKENIIDESGMPKERFSAEFPKEGPSILRIQQVVRGDSAAYFCASSPPGGTSGANVLTFGAGSRLTVL.

This clone was counted once. The chain combines TRBV7-2 with TRBJ2-2; D remains ambiguous. CDR1 is SGHTA, CDR2 FQGNSA, per germline. CDR3 length: 12 residues. V shed 4 bases and J shed 0 bases, with 0 bases lying between them. This chain's CDR3 is CASSSNTGELFF. For the CDR3, the DNA is TGTGCCAGCAGCTCGAACACCGGGGAGCTGTTTTTT.

The chain links TRBV7-9 to TRBJ1-5; D is uncertain. Trimming took 5 bases from V and 2 from J, leaving 13 bases between them. Looked up from germline, CDR1 is SEHNR and CDR2 is FQNEAQ (reference sequence). The CDR3 contains 15 residues. This chain's CDR3 is CASSPPSAGNQPQHF. Written as DNA, the CDR3 is TGTGCCAGCAGCCCGCCAAGTGCGGGCAATCAGCCCCAGCATTTT.

CDR3 in amino acids: CASSHLTGSGGRTDTQYF. For the CDR3, the DNA is TGTGCCAGCAGCCATCTAACCGGGAGCGGGGGCCGCACAGATACGCAGTATTTT. The V and J genes are TRBV3-1 (or the pseudogene TRBV3-2) and TRBJ2-3; 8 bases are a match to TRBD2. Trimming removed 3 bases from V and 1 base from J; junction bases left unmatched: 12. This CDR3 has 18 amino acids. Per germline, CDR1 LGHDT and CDR2 YNNKEL (reference sequence).

This chain joins TRBV10-3 and TRBJ1-1, with D unresolved. The CDR3 covers 12 residues. Germline-derived CDR1 and CDR2 are ENHRY and SYGVKD. V was shortened by 0 bases and J by 11 bases, with 10 bases between the two germline ends. CDR3 region: CAISESNSDAFF. CDR3 sequence (DNA): TGTGCCATCAGTGAGTCCAACAGTGACGCTTTCTTT.

The rearrangement joins TRBV5-6 to TRBJ1-2; weak D call: TRBD1 (5 bases). The CDR3 has 16 residues. Germline-derived CDR1 and CDR2 are SGHDT and YYEEEE. Trimming took 0 bases from V and 0 from J, leaving 12 bases between them. CDR3 amino acids: CASSLAGASTNYGYTF. DNA for the CDR3: TGTGCCAGCAGCTTGGCTGGGGCTAGCACTAACTATGGCTACACCTTC.

The rearrangement uses TRBV7-8 and TRBJ1-2, with a tentative D call TRBD1 (5 bases). Trimming left V 3 bases short and J 9 bases short, with 17 bases between. This CDR3 region has 14 residues. The V gene's germline CDR1 is SGHVS and CDR2 FQNEAQ. CDR3: CASSFSWDVRRYTF. The CDR3 DNA sequence: TGTGCCAGCAGCTTTAGCTGGGACGTCCGGCGCTACACCTTC.

The V call is TRBV18, the J call TRBJ2-5; D not certain. Per germline, CDR1 KGHSH and CDR2 LQKENI. V was trimmed by 0 bases and J by 5 bases, leaving 10 bases between them. This CDR3 region has 14 residues. CDR3 bases: TGTGCCAGCTCACCACCCCGCATGTGGGAGACCCAGTACTTC. This encodes CASSPPRMWETQYF.

The chain links TRBV7-9 to TRBJ1-6, with 8 bases fitting TRBD1. The J segment lost 10 bases and the V segment lost 7 bases, leaving 12 bases of the junction unmatched. Germline CDR1 SEHNR, CDR2 FQNEAQ (reference sequence). The CDR3 contains 15 residues. The chain's CDR3 is CASISGQGGGSPLHF. CDR3 in DNA: TGTGCCAGCATTTCCGGACAGGGAGGAGGATCACCCCTCCACTTT. Supplemented by reference TRBV7-9 and TRBJ1-6, the full variable domain reads DTGVSQNPRHKITKRGQNVTFRCDPISEHNRLYWYRQTLGQGPEFLTYFQNEAQLEKSRLLSDRFSAERPKGSFSTLEIQRTEQGDSAMYLCASISGQGGGSPLHFGNGTRLTVT.

V gene TRBV5-1 combines with J gene TRBJ1-1, with TRBD1 matching 7 bases. With V trimmed by 3 bases and J by 2 bases, 7 bases remained unmatched. The germline gives CDR1 SGHRS, CDR2 YFSETQ. The CDR3 loop spans 15 amino acids. The CDR3 DNA reads as TGCGCCAGCAGCTCCCGACAGGGCTTAAACACTGAAGCTTTCTTT. Translation: CASSSRQGLNTEAFF.

The chain is built from TRBV3-1 (or the pseudogene TRBV3-2) and TRBJ2-2; D is ambiguous. Between the trimmed V and J ends, which lost 3 bases and 4 bases, there was a span of 6 bases. The CDR3 runs to 13 residues. CDR1 is LGHDT, CDR2 YNNKEL, per germline (reference sequence). The CDR3, as DNA: TGTGCCAGCAGCCATTGGGCCACCGGGGAGCTGTTTTTT. Amino acids: CASSHWATGELFF.

This clone was seen a few times. The chain uses TRBV28 and TRBJ1-1; D possibly corresponds to TRBD1 (5 bases). Germline CDR1 and CDR2: MDHEN and SYDVKM. The CDR3 consists of 14 residues. Trimming cost V 3 bases and J 7 bases, with 15 bases left between them. CDR3 amino acids: CASSLDTSLYEAFF. CDR3 bases: TGTGCCAGCAGTTTGGACACAAGCCTTTATGAAGCTTTCTTT.

The J gene is TRBJ2-3, the V gene TRBV6-6; 12 bases line up with TRBD2. In germline, CDR1 is MNHNY, CDR2 SVGAGI (reference sequence). The CDR3 covers 16 residues. The V and J ends lost 2 bases and 0 bases, in that order; junction bases with no gene match: 0. CDR3 sequence reads: CASSYGLAGSTDTQYF. Written as DNA, the CDR3 is TGTGCCAGCAGTTACGGACTAGCGGGGAGCACAGATACGCAGTATTTT.

The V and J genes are TRBV4-1 and TRBJ1-5; 11 nucleotides match TRBD1. The CDR3 is 19 residues long. J was trimmed by 2 bases and V by 2 bases; bases with no gene match: 11. Germline lookup yields CDR1 MGHRA and CDR2 YSYEKL. The CDR3 DNA reads TGCGCCAGCAGCCAATACTGGACAGGGGGCCTAACCGGCAATCAGCCCCAGCATTTT. It yields the protein CASSQYWTGGLTGNQPQHF.

This clone came up once. The chain carries TRBV7-2 and TRBJ2-6; 7 positions match TRBD1. This CDR3 contains 17 residues. J gave up 3 bases and V 4 bases, and 9 bases lay outside the gene matches. Germline V lookup: CDR1 SGHTA, CDR2 FQGNSA. The CDR3: CASSSPGQRDGANVLTF. CDR3 DNA: TGTGCCAGCAGCTCTCCGGGACAGAGGGATGGGGCCAACGTCCTGACTTTC.

This sequence joins TRBV6-5 and TRBJ2-5, with unresolved D. V was trimmed by 6 bases and J by 2 bases, leaving 10 bases between them. The CDR3 has 13 amino acids. The V gene's germline CDR1 is MNHEY and CDR2 SVGAGI. The CDR3 protein is CASSVRMQETQYF. As DNA, the CDR3 is TGTGCCAGCAGCGTCAGGATGCAAGAGACCCAGTACTTC.

The table lists this clone with a few counts. The chain employs TRBV11-2 and TRBJ2-1, with D maybe TRBD2 (5 bases). The CDR3 is 13 residues long. The ends were cut back, 6 bases at V and 0 bases at J, with 6 bases in the middle. The V gene's germline CDR1 is SGHAT and CDR2 FQNNGV. Written as DNA, the CDR3 is TGTGCCAGCAGACTAGACTCCTACAATGAGCAGTTCTTC. This sequence encodes CASRLDSYNEQFF.

This clone was counted a few times. The CDR3 DNA sequence: TGTGCCAGTAGTATAGGCGGGACAGCAGAGCAGTACGTC. This sequence encodes CASSIGGTAEQYV. V usage is TRBV19 and J usage is TRBJ2-7; D is possibly TRBD1 (7 bases). The CDR3 runs 13 residues. Germline-derived CDR1 and CDR2 are LNHDA and SQIVND (reference sequence). V lost 1 base to trimming and J lost 7 bases, with 11 bases between them.

The V call is TRBV7-2, the J call TRBJ2-1; tentative D call: TRBD2 (6 bases). The germline V and J ends were trimmed by 7 bases and 6 bases, with 19 bases remaining between them. The length of the CDR3 is 15 residues. CDR1 is SGHTA and CDR2 is FQGNSA in the germline V gene. CDR3 DNA: TGTGCCAGCATTCGAGAGGGCGCGCGGGGCAATGAGCAGTTCTTC. This gives the protein CASIREGARGNEQFF.

This clone has more than one count but fewer than ten. The CDR3 DNA follows: TGCGCCAGCAGCTTAAGACAGGGAGACACTGAAGCTTTCTTT. Translating it yields CASSLRQGDTEAFF. This chain connects TRBV5-1 to TRBJ1-1, with 7 bases identical to TRBD1. V was clipped by 2 bases and J by 3 bases; unmatched bases: 4. The CDR3 consists of 14 residues. Germline V gene data show CDR1 as SGHRS and CDR2 as YFSETQ.

The rearrangement joins TRBV21-1 to TRBJ1-2. TRBV21-1 is termed a pseudogene. The CDR3 sequence is 12 residues long. CDR3 protein: CASSPILYGYTF. CDR3 DNA: TGTGCCAGCAGCCCTATCCTCTATGGCTACACCTTC.